The 31 T cell receptor beta chains reported below all come from one sample, sequenced in a study of blood T cell repertoires in COVID-19. Method: immunoSEQ multiplex PCR; TCRdb's copy keeps in-frame clones and lacks some. The sample records approximately 400,000 clones, about four fifths being singletons. The specimen sequenced was peripheral blood. The receptor source for this set is a human donor with acute or convalescent COVID-19. The donor label of this sample is uncertain.

The V and J genes are TRBV7-9 and TRBJ2-3; 8 bases agree with TRBD2. The CDR3 has 16 residues. The germline gives CDR1 SEHNR, CDR2 FQNEAQ (reference sequence). Trimming cost V 4 bases and J 2 bases; bases outside gene matches: 8. CDR3: CASSSTGTRPTDTQYF. The CDR3 DNA reads TGTGCCAGCAGCTCGACCGGGACTAGGCCCACAGATACGCAGTATTTT.

A few counts support this clone. The same CDR3 can be traced to other DNA sequences in this sample. The chain is built from TRBV7-8 and TRBJ1-6; 7 bases are a match to TRBD1. This CDR3 contains 16 residues. Trimming cost V 5 bases and J 0 bases; bases outside gene matches: 4. Germline values: CDR1 SGHVS, CDR2 FQNEAQ. CDR3 amino acids: CASSLTGSSYNSPLHF. CDR3 DNA sequence: TGTGCCAGCAGCCTGACAGGGAGCTCCTATAATTCACCCCTCCACTTT.

The chain joins TRBV4-1 to TRBJ2-6; 9 bases are a match to TRBD1. The CDR3 covers 16 residues. The germline gives CDR1 MGHRA, CDR2 YSYEKL. Trimming took 6 bases from V and 1 from J; bases not matched to a gene: 4. The CDR3 sequence is CASRPGQGSGANVLTF. The CDR3 nucleotides read TGCGCCAGCAGACCGGGACAGGGTTCTGGGGCCAACGTCCTGACTTTC.

The rearrangement uses TRBV3-1 (or the pseudogene TRBV3-2) and TRBJ2-4; D not certain. CDR3 length equals 14 residues. The V gene's germline CDR1 is LGHDT and CDR2 YNNKEL (reference sequence). V lost 2 bases and J 2 bases, leaving 7 bases between the germline ends. The CDR3 coding sequence is TGTGCCAGCAGCCAATCCGGGTCCAAAAACATTCAGTACTTC. This encodes CASSQSGSKNIQYF.

CDR3 bases: TGTGCCAGCAGCTTAGACGTGGCATCTGGAAACACCATATATTTT. Translation: CASSLDVASGNTIYF. The V call is TRBV7-8, the J call TRBJ1-3; D remains ambiguous. CDR3 size: 15 residues. Germline V lookup: CDR1 SGHVS, CDR2 FQNEAQ. V lost 1 base and J lost 1, with 8 bases in between.

Concerning this clone itself: The sample contains more than one DNA sequence encoding this CDR3. The chain joins TRBV19 to TRBJ1-5; possible D gene TRBD1, 5 bases. In germline, CDR1 is LNHDA, CDR2 SQIVND (reference sequence). CDR3 length equals 14 residues. V gave up 1 base and J gave up 4 bases, with 8 bases separating them. DNA for the CDR3: TGTGCCAGTAGTATAGGACAGACGAATCAGCCCCAGCATTTT. It codes for CASSIGQTNQPQHF.

This clone appeared a few times. V gene TRBV21-1 combines with J gene TRBJ1-2; whether TRBD1, the table's D call, matches the DNA was not checked. TRBV21-1 represents a pseudogene. The CDR3 spans 13 residues. CDR3 coding DNA: TGTGCCAGCAGCCGCGACAGGTTCTATGGCTACACCTTC. Residues: CASSRDRFYGYTF.

This chain connects TRBV5-1 to TRBJ1-6; 10 nucleotides line up with TRBD1. The CDR3 runs to 15 residues. Germline V gives CDR1 SGHRS, CDR2 YFSETQ. V trimming: 5 bases; J trimming: 10 bases; junction bases outside the gene matches: 9. This CDR3 reads CASRTGTGDESPLHF. DNA of the CDR3: TGCGCCAGCAGAACAGGGACAGGGGATGAATCACCCCTCCACTTT.

DNA for the CDR3: TGTGCCAGCAGGGGGCCGACTGAAGCTTTCTTT. Its translation: CASRGPTEAFF. The genes are TRBV6-5 and TRBJ1-1, with D perhaps TRBD1 (5 bases). Germline loops: CDR1 MNHEY, CDR2 SVGAGI. Trimming removed 6 bases from V and 5 bases from J, with 7 bases in between. This CDR3 spans 11 amino acids.

The J gene is TRBJ2-1, the V gene TRBV6-4; 13 nucleotides agree with TRBD2. CDR1 MRHNA and CDR2 SNTAGT come from the germline V gene. V dropped 0 bases and J dropped 7; count of bases not matched to a gene: 9. CDR3 length equals 18 residues. CDR3 sequence: CASSDSVPGLAGFNEQFF. The CDR3 region has the DNA TGTGCCAGCAGTGACTCGGTACCGGGACTAGCGGGATTTAATGAGCAGTTCTTC.

This chain joins TRBV4-2 and TRBJ2-3, with TRBD2 matching over 7 bases. This CDR3 is built from 17 residues. From germline, CDR1 is LGHNA and CDR2 YNFKEQ. After removal of 1 base from V and 5 bases from J, the junction contained 12 bases not matched to a gene. CDR3 coding DNA: TGTGCCAGCAGCCAAGTCGGTTCTAGCGGTTCGGGAGATACGCAGTATTTT. Translated: CASSQVGSSGSGDTQYF.

The chain couples TRBV12-3 or TRBV12-4 to TRBJ1-6, with D maybe TRBD1 (5 bases). Trimming left V 5 bases short and J 10 bases short, with 9 bases between. The CDR3 runs 12 residues. The CDR3 sequence: CASSRGRSPLHF. The CDR3 DNA follows: TGTGCCAGCAGTCGGGGGAGGTCACCCCTCCACTTT.

The genes are TRBV28 and TRBJ1-5; TRBD1 agrees at 7 bases. Unmatched junction bases numbered 13, after V lost 5 bases and J lost 6 bases. The germline CDR1 and CDR2 sequences are MDHEN and SYDVKM. The CDR3 is 16 residues long. In DNA form, the CDR3 reads TGTGCCAGCAGTCTCGCAGGGGGGTCCTTCGCTCAGCCCCAGCATTTT. Its translation is CASSLAGGSFAQPQHF.

The chain is built from TRBV5-1 and TRBJ2-5; D call uncertain. The CDR3 spans 14 residues. The ends were cut back, 0 bases at V and 5 bases at J, with 11 bases in the middle. Germline CDR1 SGHRS, CDR2 YFSETQ. This CDR3 is CASSLEQAPETQYF. Written as DNA, the CDR3 is TGCGCCAGCAGCTTGGAGCAGGCCCCGGAGACCCAGTACTTC. Using reference TRBV5-1 and TRBJ2-5 for the parts outside the CDR3, the full variable domain is KAGVTQTPRYLIKTRGQQVTLSCSPISGHRSVSWYQQTPGQGLQFLFEYFSETQRNKGNFPGRFSGRQFSNSRSEMNVSTLELGDSALYLCASSLEQAPETQYFGPGTRLLVL.

The rearrangement joins TRBV5-5 to TRBJ1-2; no firm D call. The CDR3 is made up of 14 amino acids. V was shortened by 0 bases and J by 5 bases, with 11 bases between the two germline ends. The germline CDR1 and CDR2 sequences are SGHKS and YYEKEE (reference sequence). This CDR3 is CASSLVADSYGYTF. Here the CDR3 DNA reads TGTGCCAGCAGCTTGGTAGCAGACTCTTATGGCTACACCTTC.

This clone was counted between two and nine times. The chain employs TRBV5-1 and TRBJ1-1, with D possibly being TRBD1 (5 bases). With 4 bases removed from V and 2 bases from J, the gap between germline ends came to 15 bases. CDR3 size: 15 residues. CDR1 SGHRS and CDR2 YFSETQ come from the germline V gene. The CDR3 DNA is TGCGCCAGCAGCGGATCCACAGGAGATAACACTGAAGCTTTCTTT. Its translation: CASSGSTGDNTEAFF.

The chain uses TRBV25-1 and TRBJ1-2; TRBD1 matches 9 bases. The V and J ends lost 2 bases and 3 bases, in that order; junction bases with no gene match: 4. CDR1 is MGHDK and CDR2 is SYGVNS in the germline V gene. The CDR3 runs 15 residues. Here the CDR3 DNA reads TGTGCCAGCAGTGAACAAGGACAGGGGCACTATGGCTACACCTTC. This translates into CASSEQGQGHYGYTF.

The chain employs TRBV10-3 and TRBJ1-6; 7 bases align to TRBD1. V lost 7 bases and J lost 10; bases outside the gene matches: 10. The CDR3 is made up of 14 amino acids. Germline V gene lookup returns CDR1 ENHRY and CDR2 SYGVKD. The CDR3 nucleotides read TGTGCCATCACCCGGGACAGTGTCGGATCACCCCTCCACTTT. This translates into CAITRDSVGSPLHF.

The V gene is TRBV20-1, the J gene TRBJ2-5, with 9 bases identical to TRBD2. Per germline, CDR1 DFQATT and CDR2 SNEGSKA (reference sequence). The junction had 4 bases not matched to a gene; V was cut back by 3 bases and J by 2 bases. The CDR3 is 14 residues long. The DNA of the CDR3 is TGCAGTGCTAGTGGGCGGGGGGGGCAAGAGACCCAGTACTTC. This sequence encodes CSASGRGGQETQYF.

J is TRBJ2-4 and V is TRBV6-5; 9 nucleotides line up with TRBD1. Germline V gene lookup returns CDR1 MNHEY and CDR2 SVGAGI. J lost 7 bases, V lost 6 bases, and 4 bases had no gene match. This CDR3 spans 13 amino acids. CDR3 in DNA: TGTGCCAGCAGAGGAGGACAGGGGAACATTCAGTACTTC. It yields the protein CASRGGQGNIQYF.

The chain recombines TRBV5-6 with TRBJ1-2; 9 bases line up with TRBD1. The length of the CDR3 is 12 residues. Germline CDR1 SGHDT, CDR2 YYEEEE. J gave up 8 bases and V 4 bases, and 3 bases lay outside the gene matches. Here the CDR3 DNA reads TGTGCCAGCAGCACGGGACAGGGCGGCTACACCTTC. This encodes CASSTGQGGYTF.

This clone was recorded only once. The chain joins TRBV3-1 (or the pseudogene TRBV3-2) to TRBJ2-1; 9 positions agree with TRBD2. Losses at the gene ends were 4 bases for V and 3 bases for J; bases not matched to a gene: 10. The CDR3 sequence is 17 residues long. Germline loops: CDR1 LGHDT, CDR2 YNNKEL (reference sequence). The CDR3 DNA is TGTGCCAGCAGCCCTGCGGGGGCGGGAGGGAGCTACAATGAGCAGTTCTTC. Protein sequence: CASSPAGAGGSYNEQFF.

The chain has TRBV2 and TRBJ1-5, with a weak D call TRBD1 (5 bases). Trimming took 4 bases from V and 4 from J, leaving 14 bases between them. Germline lookup yields CDR1 SNHLY and CDR2 FYNNEI. This CDR3 is 15 amino acids long. The CDR3 coding sequence is TGTGCCAGCAGTGTGTCCCAGGGCTATAATCAGCCCCAGCATTTT. This translates into CASSVSQGYNQPQHF.

This chain joins TRBV20-1 and TRBJ1-1; 7 bases match TRBD1. The V and J ends lost 5 bases and 3 bases, in that order; junction bases with no gene match: 0. Germline values: CDR1 DFQATT, CDR2 SNEGSKA (reference sequence). The CDR3 contains 11 residues. CDR3 DNA: TGCAGTGCTGACAGGGACACTGAAGCTTTCTTT. Amino acid sequence: CSADRDTEAFF.

The J gene is TRBJ1-5, the V gene TRBV11-2; D remains ambiguous. Trimming took off 1 base at V and 3 bases at J, with 10 bases between the two ends. There are 15 residues in the CDR3. Germline-derived CDR1 and CDR2 are SGHAT and FQNNGV. The CDR3 here is CASSLGPRHNQPQHF. The CDR3 DNA sequence: TGTGCCAGCAGCTTAGGCCCCAGGCACAATCAGCCCCAGCATTTT.

This clone has more than one count but fewer than ten. This same CDR3 is encoded by further DNA sequences in the sample. CDR3 sequence reads: CASSDGSATNEKLFF. In nucleotides, the CDR3 is TGCGCCAGCAGTGACGGGTCCGCAACTAATGAAAAACTGTTTTTT. The chain employs TRBV10-1 and TRBJ1-4; D is undetermined. Germline CDR1 and CDR2: WNHNN and SYGVQD (reference sequence). V was pared by 3 bases and J by 0 bases, with 8 bases between. CDR3 length: 15 amino acids.

CDR3 sequence: CASGQVRGEKLFF. The CDR3 bases are TGTGCCAGCGGGCAGGTGCGGGGTGAAAAACTGTTTTTT. This chain uses TRBV28 with TRBJ1-4; D uncertain. The CDR3 covers 13 residues. CDR1 is MDHEN and CDR2 is SYDVKM in the germline V gene. Trimming pared 8 bases from V and 7 bases from J, leaving 14 bases between.

This clone has just a few counts. The chain couples TRBV30 to TRBJ1-5, with 12 positions matching TRBD1. Losses at the gene ends were 5 bases for V and 4 bases for J; bases not matched to a gene: 6. Germline CDR1 reads GTSNPN; CDR2 reads SVGIG (reference sequence). There are 15 residues in the CDR3. The CDR3 loop is CAWDRGQGANQPQHF. DNA of the CDR3: TGTGCCTGGGACCGGGGACAGGGGGCAAATCAGCCCCAGCATTTT. Full variable domain (missing parts from reference TRBV30 and TRBJ1-5): SQTIHQWPATLVQPVGSPLSLECTVEGTSNPNLYWYRQAAGRGLQLLFYSVGIGQISSEVPQNLSASRPQDRQFILSSKKLLLSDSGFYLCAWDRGQGANQPQHFGDGTRLSIL.

The chain couples TRBV29-1 to TRBJ2-5; no clear D. This CDR3 region has 8 residues. Between the trimmed V and J ends, which lost 4 bases and 10 bases, there was a span of 4 bases. Germline V gene data show CDR1 as SQVTM and CDR2 as ANQGSEA. The chain's CDR3 is CSVGGQYF. CDR3 DNA: TGCAGCGTTGGCGGCCAGTACTTC.

Notes on this clone: A read error may explain this, as a much larger clone is one base away. The chain links TRBV7-8 to TRBJ2-2; 11 bases map to TRBD1. Germline V gives CDR1 SGHVS, CDR2 FQNEAQ. The V gene end was trimmed by 5 bases and the J gene end by 7 bases; junction bases not matched to a gene: 6. The CDR3 contains 15 residues. The CDR3 here is CASSLRDRGIGELFF. The CDR3, as DNA: TGTGCCAGCAGCCTCCGGGACAGGGGGATCGGGGAGCTGTTTTTT.

V and J are TRBV27 and TRBJ1-2; 7 nucleotides match TRBD1. V gave up 5 bases and J gave up 4 bases; unmatched junction bases: 10. Germline V gene lookup returns CDR1 MNHEY and CDR2 SMNVEV (reference sequence). The CDR3 contains 15 residues. CDR3 sequence (DNA): TGTGCCAGCAGTGACGATAGGGGACAGAGCTATGGCTACACCTTC. This gives the protein CASSDDRGQSYGYTF.